The 22 T cell receptor beta chains listed next were all sequenced from one sample in a study of a mutant IDH1 vaccine in newly diagnosed glioma (dated by TCRdb to about 2021). The method was the immunoSEQ multiplex PCR assay. TCRdb provides this immuneACCESS table in a form limited to in-frame rearrangements. Some clones are lacking; in checked studies, under half of them reflect an unresolved V gene, and why the rest are absent is not known. Counted in this sample were 55,000 to 65,000 clones; around 80% of them appeared once. Of the sample, roughly 3.5% is held by the ten largest clones. Their recognized antigens are unknown. This specimen's time point label, per the study, means: week 11, during vaccination. A 20-mer mutant IDH1 peptide at 300 micrograms in Montanide made up each vaccine dose, which was injected subcutaneously together with topical imiquimod. This sample comprised PBMCs, obtained from a glioma patient whose treatment included an IDH1 peptide vaccine. Receptors originate from a man younger than 45 with glioma.

In nucleotides, the CDR3 is TGTGCCAGCAGTGGGGGGACAGGGCTTTCCTACGAGCAGTACTTC. As protein: CASSGGTGLSYEQYF. The chain joins TRBV6-1 to TRBJ2-7; 9 bases are a match to TRBD1. Germline CDR1 and CDR2: MNHNS and SASEGT. This CDR3 has 15 amino acids. Trimming at V came to 4 bases and at J to 1 base, leaving 5 bases not matched to a gene.

The rearrangement uses TRBV7-6 and TRBJ2-1, with TRBD2 matching over 8 bases. The CDR3 has 18 amino acids. In germline, CDR1 is SGHVS, CDR2 FNYEAQ. Losses at the gene ends were 1 base for V and 7 bases for J; bases not matched to a gene: 15. For the CDR3, the DNA is TGTGCCAGCAGCTTAGAGGGGGATAGCGGGGCAATGGGTAATGAGCAGTTCTTC. This sequence encodes CASSLEGDSGAMGNEQFF.

The genes are TRBV4-1 and TRBJ1-4; D is unresolved. This CDR3 is built from 17 residues. From germline, CDR1 is MGHRA and CDR2 YSYEKL. Trimming shortened V by 1 base and J by 4 bases, and 16 bases separated the two germline ends. The CDR3 loop reads CASSQGSGFRINEKLFF. Written as DNA, the CDR3 is TGCGCCAGCAGCCAAGGAAGTGGGTTTCGGATTAATGAAAAACTGTTTTTT.

The gene calls are TRBV11-3 and TRBJ1-1; D unclear. The CDR3 spans 13 residues. From germline, CDR1 is SGHNT and CDR2 YENEEA. Trimming removed 1 base from V and 8 bases from J, with 11 bases in between. In nucleotides, the CDR3 is TGTGCCAGCAGCTTAGCTTCAGGCGGGGAAGCTTTCTTT. This gives the protein CASSLASGGEAFF.

The J gene is TRBJ1-5, the V gene TRBV19, with 10 bases identical to TRBD1. Germline-derived CDR1 and CDR2 are LNHDA and SQIVND (reference sequence). The CDR3 is 19 amino acids. After removal of 10 bases from V and 3 bases from J, the junction contained 21 bases not matched to a gene. The CDR3 nucleotides read TGTGCCACCCAAGACCGGGACAGGGGCTCCGGACCCTTCAATCAGCCCCAGCATTTT. Protein: CATQDRDRGSGPFNQPQHF.

CDR3 residues: CAISEGLGTVSMSNQPQHF. CDR3 in DNA: TGTGCCATCAGTGAAGGGCTGGGGACCGTCTCGATGAGCAATCAGCCCCAGCATTTT. The chain recombines TRBV10-3 with TRBJ1-5, with D maybe TRBD1 (5 bases). Germline V CDR1 and CDR2: ENHRY, SYGVKD. The CDR3 runs to 19 residues. V shed 3 bases and J shed 1 base, with 22 bases lying between them.

This sequence joins TRBV18 and TRBJ2-3, with 13 bases aligning to TRBD2. The length of the CDR3 is 19 residues. CDR1 and CDR2 from the germline V gene are KGHSH and LQKENI. With V trimmed by 2 bases and J by 4 bases, 12 bases remained unmatched. The CDR3 bases are TGTGCCAGCTCACCAGAGCTACTAGCGGGAGGGCTGCGGGCAGATACGCAGTATTTT. Its translation: CASSPELLAGGLRADTQYF.

The rearrangement uses TRBV29-1 and TRBJ1-2; D may be TRBD1 (5 bases). The CDR3 extends over 14 amino acids. V was pared by 4 bases and J by 5 bases, with 17 bases between. Germline lookup yields CDR1 SQVTM and CDR2 ANQGSEA. In DNA, the CDR3 is TGCAGCGTTGGCGACAGCCCTTCAAAGTATGGCTACACCTTC. This codes for CSVGDSPSKYGYTF.

The gene calls are TRBV7-8 and TRBJ1-6, with D tentatively TRBD1 (6 bases). Germline lookup yields CDR1 SGHVS and CDR2 FQNEAQ. V was clipped by 1 base and J by 10 bases, with 8 bases between them. The CDR3 has 13 residues. This CDR3 reads CASSLGRGSPLHF. The CDR3, as DNA: TGTGCCAGCAGCTTAGGCAGGGGCTCACCCCTCCACTTT.

This chain uses TRBV5-1 with TRBJ1-1, with TRBD1 as a possible D gene (5 bases). Germline V gene lookup returns CDR1 SGHRS and CDR2 YFSETQ. V was cut by 5 bases and J by 1 base, with 9 bases left in between. The CDR3 sequence is 13 residues long. The CDR3 nucleotides read TGCGCCAGCAGAATCGGACAGAACACTGAAGCTTTCTTT. As protein: CASRIGQNTEAFF.

The genes are TRBV2 and TRBJ1-6, with D possibly matching TRBD1 (6 bases). V was pared by 3 bases and J by 9 bases, with 15 bases between. Germline V gives CDR1 SNHLY, CDR2 FYNNEI. The CDR3 has 15 residues. DNA of the CDR3: TGTGCCAGCAGTGAGCGGGGGCGAGAGAGTTCACCCCTCCACTTT. Translation: CASSERGRESSPLHF. The full variable domain, with the rest looked up from reference TRBV2 and TRBJ1-6, is EPEVTQTPSHQVTQMGQEVILRCVPISNHLYFYWYRQILGQKVEFLVSFYNNEISEKSEIFDDQFSVERPDGSNFTLKIRSTKLEDSAMYFCASSERGRESSPLHFGNGTRLTVT.

The rearrangement uses TRBV5-1 and TRBJ2-1; 9 nucleotides line up with TRBD1. Germline values: CDR1 SGHRS, CDR2 YFSETQ. CDR3 length: 16 amino acids. V lost 4 bases and J lost 6; bases outside the gene matches: 11. In DNA, the CDR3 is TGCGCCAGCAGCATAAGTACAGGGGGCGATTTCAATGAGCAGTTCTTC. It yields the protein CASSISTGGDFNEQFF.

This clone was seen only a few times. The rearrangement uses TRBV11-3 and TRBJ2-1; D perhaps matches TRBD1 (6 bases). The germline V and J ends were trimmed by 2 bases and 5 bases, with 10 bases remaining between them. CDR1 and CDR2 (germline): SGHNT, YENEEA. The CDR3 has 14 residues. CDR3 in DNA: TGTGCCAGCAGCTTATTCTCAGGGGACAATGAGCAGTTCTTC. This gives the protein CASSLFSGDNEQFF.

This clone was observed a single time. The chain combines TRBV30 with TRBJ1-6, with D possibly TRBD1 on 6 matching bases. This CDR3 has 12 amino acids. Germline V gene data show CDR1 as GTSNPN and CDR2 as SVGIG (reference sequence). Deletions cut 2 bases from V and 9 bases from J, with 8 bases between. The CDR3 loop is CAWSYRASPLHF. The CDR3 DNA sequence: TGTGCCTGGAGTTACAGGGCTTCACCCCTCCACTTT.

The V and J genes are TRBV7-8 and TRBJ2-5; tentative D call: TRBD2 (5 bases). The V and J ends lost 1 base and 5 bases respectively, with 11 bases between them. Germline lookup yields CDR1 SGHVS and CDR2 FQNEAQ. The CDR3 spans 14 residues. The CDR3 bases are TGTGCCAGCAGCTTAGGGGGAGATGGGGAGACCCAGTACTTC. Protein: CASSLGGDGETQYF.

The genes are TRBV25-1 and TRBJ1-2; tentatively, D is TRBD1 (5 bases). The germline V gene has CDR1 MGHDK and CDR2 SYGVNS. The CDR3 is made up of 13 amino acids. Trimming shortened V by 6 bases and J by 6 bases, and 14 bases separated the two germline ends. CDR3: CASSLHGTDGYTF. CDR3 in DNA: TGTGCCAGCAGCTTACATGGGACGGATGGCTACACCTTC.

The V call is TRBV7-9, the J call TRBJ2-5, with D possibly matching TRBD2 (6 bases). Germline V gene data show CDR1 as SEHNR and CDR2 as FQNEAQ (reference sequence). CDR3 length: 14 amino acids. The V gene lost 4 bases and the J gene lost 2 bases, with 11 bases spanning the gap. Here the CDR3 DNA reads TGTGCCAGCAGCTCGTCAGGGACTCAAGAGACCCAGTACTTC. Translation: CASSSSGTQETQYF.

This clone was recorded once. The V and J genes are TRBV19 and TRBJ2-1; D gene uncertain. V lost 1 base and J lost 2, with 12 bases in between. The CDR3 has 16 amino acids. Germline CDR1 reads LNHDA; CDR2 reads SQIVND (reference sequence). This CDR3 reads CASSIAHSRTYNEQFF. The CDR3 nucleotides are TGTGCCAGTAGTATAGCGCACAGCCGAACCTACAATGAGCAGTTCTTC.

This chain links TRBV9 with TRBJ2-3; D ambiguous. V shed 0 bases and J shed 6 bases, with 14 bases lying between them. This CDR3 has 15 residues. Germline CDR1 and CDR2: SGDLS and YYNGEE. Here the CDR3 DNA reads TGTGCCAGCAGCGTAGGTCCCCAGCCCGGTGATACGCAGTATTTT. It encodes CASSVGPQPGDTQYF.

This clone was observed a single time. The CDR3 sequence is CASRPGQGAHLSTF. The CDR3, as DNA: TGTGCCAGCAGGCCGGGACAGGGGGCGCATTTATCCACCTTC. The chain uses TRBV28 and TRBJ1-2; 12 bases are shared with TRBD1. The germline V gene encodes CDR1 MDHEN and CDR2 SYDVKM. This CDR3 comprises 14 residues. V trimming: 6 bases; J trimming: 13 bases; junction bases outside the gene matches: 12.

The DNA of the CDR3 is TGTGCCAGCAGCCCCCGGTGGAACAATCAGCCCCAGCATTTT. This gives the protein CASSPRWNNQPQHF. The chain employs TRBV7-2 and TRBJ1-5, with D hard to call. Germline lookup yields CDR1 SGHTA and CDR2 FQGNSA. This CDR3 is built from 14 residues. The germline V and J ends were trimmed by 5 bases and 3 bases, with 11 bases remaining between them.

This clone showed up just a few times. The rearrangement joins TRBV2 to TRBJ1-4; the match to TRBD1 covers 7 bases. In germline, CDR1 is SNHLY, CDR2 FYNNEI. The CDR3 contains 12 residues. Trimming at V came to 10 bases and at J to 6 bases, leaving 5 bases not matched to a gene. The CDR3 reads CATRQGDEKLFF. For the CDR3, the DNA is TGTGCCACACGACAGGGAGATGAAAAACTGTTTTTT. Based on the CDR3 plus reference TRBV2 and TRBJ1-4, the full variable domain is EPEVTQTPSHQVTQMGQEVILRCVPISNHLYFYWYRQILGQKVEFLVSFYNNEISEKSEIFDDQFSVERPDGSNFTLKIRSTKLEDSAMYFCATRQGDEKLFFGSGTQLSVL.